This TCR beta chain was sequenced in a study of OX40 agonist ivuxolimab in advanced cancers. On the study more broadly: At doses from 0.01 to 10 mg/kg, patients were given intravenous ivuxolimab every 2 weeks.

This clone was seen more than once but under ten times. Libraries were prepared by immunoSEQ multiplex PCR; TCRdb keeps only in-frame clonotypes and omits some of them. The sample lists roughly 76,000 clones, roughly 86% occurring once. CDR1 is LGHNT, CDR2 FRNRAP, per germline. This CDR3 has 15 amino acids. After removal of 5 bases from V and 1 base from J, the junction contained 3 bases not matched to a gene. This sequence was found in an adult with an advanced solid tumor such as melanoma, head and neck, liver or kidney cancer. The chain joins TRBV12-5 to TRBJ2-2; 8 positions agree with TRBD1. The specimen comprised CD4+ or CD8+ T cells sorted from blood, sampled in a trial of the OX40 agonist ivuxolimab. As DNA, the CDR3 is TGTGCTAGTGGTATAGGGACAGGGAACACCGGGGAGCTGTTTTTT. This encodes CASGIGTGNTGELFF.